Following are 32 T cell receptor beta chains from one sample sequenced in a study of T-cell reconstitution after alpha-beta-depleted transplantation in children. Unique molecular identifiers tagged the TCRbeta library. TCRdb reprocessed the PCR reads via MiXCR and lists one record per CDR3 protein. The sample shows 670,000 or so distinct CDR3 sequences, less than 15% of them seen only once. The sample was PBMCs, taken before TCRalphabeta/CD19-depleted stem cell transplant. These receptors originate from a girl aged 2-10 years with congenital amegakaryocytic thrombocytopenia, due to receive a stem cell transplant.

The gene calls are TRBV20-1 and TRBJ2-7; TRBD2 matches at 12 bases. The trim removed 2 bases at V and 5 bases at J, leaving 10 bases unmatched. Germline CDR1 DFQATT, CDR2 SNEGSKA (reference sequence). This CDR3 region has 16 residues. The CDR3 nucleotides read TGCAGTGCTAGACCATGGACTAGCGGGACCTACGACGAGCAGTACTTC. This codes for CSARPWTSGTYDEQYF.

The rearrangement uses TRBV27 and TRBJ2-1, with TRBD1 identical over 8 bases. The junction had 8 bases not matched to a gene; V was cut back by 2 bases and J by 8 bases. Germline CDR1 MNHEY, CDR2 SMNVEV (reference sequence). The CDR3 covers 15 residues. The CDR3 DNA reads TGTGCCAGCAGTTTAAGGGTTTACAGGGGGGATGAGCAGTTCTTC. Its translation: CASSLRVYRGDEQFF.

The V call is TRBV3-1, the J call TRBJ2-7, with D perhaps given as TRBD1 or TRBD2 (5 bases each). The CDR3 consists of 13 residues. V lost 1 base, J lost 3 bases, and 7 bases lay in between. CDR1 is LGHDT and CDR2 is YNNKEL in the germline V gene (reference sequence). CDR3 sequence (DNA): TGTGCCAGCAGCCAAGGGGACCACTACGAGCAGTACTTC. Residues: CASSQGDHYEQYF.

This clonotype was seen a few times. The rearrangement joins TRBV29-1 to TRBJ2-3, with D tentatively TRBD1 (6 bases). CDR1 and CDR2 from the germline V gene are SQVTM and ANQGSEA. The V gene lost 4 bases and the J gene lost 3 bases, with 17 bases spanning the gap. The CDR3 is 15 residues long. Here the CDR3 reads CSVATGHTRTDTQYF. As DNA, the CDR3 is TGCAGCGTTGCAACAGGGCACACACGGACAGATACGCAGTATTTT.

Details on this clonotype: One junction end does not reproduce the germline sequence, and a read error may be involved. The chain combines TRBV20-1 with TRBJ2-7, with 12 bases aligning to TRBD2. Germline-derived CDR1 and CDR2 are DFQATT and SNEGSKA (reference sequence). The CDR3 extends over 15 amino acids. CDR3 sequence reads: CCASSRLAGDYEQYF. The DNA for the CDR3 is TGCTGTGCTAGTTCCCGACTAGCGGGGGACTACGAGCAGTACTTC.

This clonotype was picked up many times. This chain uses TRBV9 with TRBJ2-5, with D perhaps matching TRBD2 (5 bases). The CDR3 spans 15 residues. From germline, CDR1 is SGDLS and CDR2 YYNGEE. V lost 2 bases, J lost 0 bases, and 11 bases lay in between. In DNA form, the CDR3 reads TGTGCCAGCAGCGTGGAGGTTAGTTACCAAGAGACCCAGTACTTC. It translates to CASSVEVSYQETQYF.

This clonotype was counted at least ten times. This rearrangement joins TRBV27 to TRBJ2-3; 9 nucleotides agree with TRBD2. V shed 6 bases and J 6 bases; nucleotides not matched to a gene: 1. Germline CDR1 MNHEY, CDR2 SMNVEV (reference sequence). This CDR3 comprises 12 residues. The chain's CDR3 is CASRGLADTQYF. The CDR3 DNA reads TGTGCCAGCAGGGGACTAGCTGATACGCAGTATTTT.

This clonotype was seen at least ten times. The chain links TRBV5-1 to TRBJ2-1; 10 positions match TRBD2. V shed 4 bases, J shed 9 bases, and the junction held 16 bases outside the gene matches. This CDR3 region has 17 residues. Germline V CDR1 and CDR2: SGHRS, YFSETQ. The CDR3 DNA is TGCGCCAGCAGCGATACCGGGACTAGCGTCTTTACGGGTGAGCAGTTCTTC. It yields the protein CASSDTGTSVFTGEQFF.

Concerning this clonotype itself: A much larger clone lies a single base off, so this may be a read error. The J gene is TRBJ2-1, the V gene TRBV20-1; no definite D call. The CDR3 length is 11 residues. Germline CDR1 reads DFQATT; CDR2 reads SNEGSKA (reference sequence). The CDR3 region has the DNA TGCAGAGCTAGAGCAGGCATTGAGCAGTTCTTC. Translated: CRARAGIEQFF.

The sample holds many counts of this clonotype. The V gene is TRBV20-1, the J gene TRBJ2-7; TRBD2 aligns across 7 bases. The V segment lost 4 bases and the J segment 0 bases; nucleotides outside the gene matches: 12. Per germline, CDR1 DFQATT and CDR2 SNEGSKA (reference sequence). The CDR3 length is 16 residues. The CDR3 bases are TGCAGTGCTATTAGGCTAGCGGTAGATAGCTCCTACGAGCAGTACTTC. It codes for CSAIRLAVDSSYEQYF.

This clonotype was counted many times. The chain employs TRBV28 and TRBJ2-7, with TRBD2 as a possible D gene (6 bases). Trimming removed 3 bases at V and 2 bases at J, with 11 bases between. This CDR3 region has 14 residues. Germline V gene sequence: CDR1 MDHEN, CDR2 SYDVKM. This CDR3 is CASSFASATYEQYF. CDR3 coding DNA: TGTGCCAGCAGTTTCGCTAGCGCTACCTACGAGCAGTACTTC.

This clonotype was counted between two and nine times. The J gene is TRBJ2-7, the V gene TRBV6-5; 9 bases map to TRBD1. V was clipped by 2 bases and J by 2 bases; unmatched bases: 4. The germline gives CDR1 MNHEY, CDR2 SVGAGI. The CDR3 loop spans 15 amino acids. The CDR3 reads CASSYRGTGPYEQYF. CDR3 bases: TGTGCCAGCAGTTACCGGGGGACAGGGCCCTACGAGCAGTACTTC.

CDR3 sequence reads: CASSPGIWGRLAEDTQYF. CDR3 nucleotides: TGTGCCAGCAGTCCAGGTATATGGGGGCGTTTGGCAGAAGATACGCAGTATTTT. The chain joins TRBV27 to TRBJ2-3, with D possibly matching TRBD1 (6 bases). V was shortened by 5 bases and J by 5 bases, with 26 bases between the two germline ends. Germline loops: CDR1 MNHEY, CDR2 SMNVEV (reference sequence). CDR3 length equals 18 residues.

With respect to this clonotype: One base away lies a much larger clone, so this may be a sequencing read error. The chain has TRBV28 and TRBJ2-1; D is perhaps TRBD1 (5 bases). The CDR3 spans 15 residues. Trimming left V 5 bases short and J 8 bases short, with 19 bases between. Germline V gene sequence: CDR1 MDHEN, CDR2 SYDVKM. The CDR3 is CASSPYPGAGYEQFF. CDR3 nucleotides: TGTGCCAGCAGTCCCTACCCTGGGGCAGGATATGAGCAGTTCTTC.

This clonotype has ten or more counts. The V gene is TRBV20-1, the J gene TRBJ2-3, with 7 bases identical to TRBD2. V shed 2 bases and J 2 bases; nucleotides not matched to a gene: 10. The CDR3 is 16 residues long. Germline CDR1 reads DFQATT; CDR2 reads SNEGSKA (reference sequence). CDR3 bases: TGCAGTGCTAGACTAACAGCGGGACGCTTCACAGATACGCAGTATTTT. Its protein product is CSARLTAGRFTDTQYF.

J is TRBJ2-4 and V is TRBV15; 10 bases match TRBD1. Germline trimming cut 3 bases from V and 6 bases from J; bases unmatched to any gene: 8. Germline CDR1 reads LNHNV; CDR2 reads YYDKDF (reference sequence). The CDR3 sequence is 16 residues long. The CDR3 nucleotides are TGTGCCACCAGCAGTATGGGACAGGGGTTAGCAAACATTCAGTACTTC. Amino acids: CATSSMGQGLANIQYF.

The genes are TRBV5-1 and TRBJ2-7, with TRBD2 matching over 7 bases. In germline, CDR1 is SGHRS, CDR2 YFSETQ. The CDR3 length is 11 residues. CDR3: CDRGSSYEQYF. The DNA for the CDR3 is TGCGACCGCGGGAGCTCCTACGAGCAGTACTTC.

V and J are TRBV5-1 and TRBJ2-2, with TRBD2 matching 12 bases. CDR1 SGHRS and CDR2 YFSETQ come from the germline V gene. This CDR3 is built from 15 residues. Trimming removed 0 bases from V and 9 bases from J; junction bases left unmatched: 3. This CDR3 is CASSLGLAGVRELFF. Written as DNA, the CDR3 is TGCGCCAGCAGCTTGGGACTAGCGGGGGTCCGGGAGCTGTTTTTT. Full variable domain (missing parts from reference TRBV5-1 and TRBJ2-2): KAGVTQTPRYLIKTRGQQVTLSCSPISGHRSVSWYQQTPGQGLQFLFEYFSETQRNKGNFPGRFSGRQFSNSRSEMNVSTLELGDSALYLCASSLGLAGVRELFFGEGSRLTVL.

To note about this clonotype: A read error may account for a junction end that differs from germline. The rearrangement uses TRBV20-1 and TRBJ2-1; D not resolved. Germline values: CDR1 DFQATT, CDR2 SNEGSKA (reference sequence). This CDR3 has 14 residues. Here the CDR3 DNA reads TGCAGTGCCCCTCGGGTAGAGAACTACAGTGAGCAGTTCTTC. Protein: CSAPRVENYSEQFF.

The chain joins TRBV10-2 to TRBJ2-1; 7 positions match TRBD2. The J segment lost 4 bases and the V segment lost 6 bases, leaving 9 bases of the junction unmatched. The CDR3 is made up of 15 amino acids. CDR1 WSHSY and CDR2 SAAADI come from the germline V gene. The CDR3 DNA sequence: TGCGCCAGCAGGGTCGGATCTAGCGGATACAATGAGCAGTTCTTC. It codes for CASRVGSSGYNEQFF.

The chain links TRBV5-5 to TRBJ2-7; 7 positions match TRBD1. Trimming cost V 2 bases and J 3 bases; bases outside gene matches: 8. From germline, CDR1 is SGHKS and CDR2 YYEKEE (reference sequence). The CDR3 runs 15 residues. Here the CDR3 DNA reads TGTGCCAGCAGCTTTGGTACGGGACAGTTCTACGAGCAGTACTTC. Translated: CASSFGTGQFYEQYF.

The chain is built from TRBV29-1 and TRBJ2-1; 8 nucleotides match TRBD2. The CDR3 loop spans 12 amino acids. The germline V gene has CDR1 SQVTM and CDR2 ANQGSEA. The ends lost 7 bases at V and 5 bases at J; junction bases unmatched: 4. CDR3 residues: CSARLANNEQFF. CDR3 DNA sequence: TGCAGCGCCAGACTAGCGAACAATGAGCAGTTCTTC.

Ten or more counts support this clonotype. This chain uses TRBV12-3 or TRBV12-4 with TRBJ2-7, with 7 bases lining up with TRBD2. Trimming at V came to 6 bases and at J to 5 bases, leaving 7 bases not matched to a gene. The CDR3 runs to 13 residues. CDR3 coding DNA: TGTGCCAGCAGCCAAACTAGCGTCGACGAGCAGTACTTC. Residues: CASSQTSVDEQYF.

This clonotype was observed a few times. Here the CDR3 reads CAIRGYNEQFF. As DNA, the CDR3 is TGTGCCATCCGGGGCTACAATGAGCAGTTCTTC. The chain carries TRBV10-3 and TRBJ2-1, with D perhaps TRBD2 (5 bases). Germline assignment: CDR1 ENHRY and CDR2 SYGVKD. The CDR3 sequence is 11 residues long. V was shortened by 8 bases and J by 3 bases, with 5 bases between the two germline ends.

This clonotype was seen many times. The V and J genes are TRBV10-1 and TRBJ2-7; the D is unclear. Germline loops: CDR1 WNHNN, CDR2 SYGVQD (reference sequence). Between the trimmed V and J ends, which lost 3 bases and 5 bases, there was a span of 5 bases. There are 11 residues in the CDR3. Written as DNA, the CDR3 is TGCGCCAGCAGTGACAGTGACGAGCAGTACTTC. Amino acids: CASSDSDEQYF.

This clonotype has more than one count but fewer than ten. J is TRBJ1-1 and V is TRBV11-1, with a tentative D call TRBD1 (6 bases). This CDR3 spans 18 amino acids. Germline V gene sequence: CDR1 SGHAT, CDR2 FQDESV (reference sequence). Trimming pared 2 bases from V and 1 base from J, leaving 20 bases between. The CDR3 is CASSLTDPPGHPNTEAFF. CDR3 nucleotide sequence: TGTGCCAGCAGCTTAACCGACCCTCCGGGACACCCGAACACTGAAGCTTTCTTT.

The V call is TRBV5-1, the J call TRBJ1-1; the match to TRBD1 covers 9 bases. The CDR3 extends over 14 amino acids. Germline V CDR1 and CDR2: SGHRS, YFSETQ. V lost 4 bases, J lost 4 bases, and 5 bases stayed unmatched. The chain's CDR3 is CASSEQGAGTEAFF. CDR3 sequence (DNA): TGCGCCAGCAGCGAACAGGGGGCGGGCACTGAAGCTTTCTTT.

In its sample, this clonotype was seen many times. The CDR3 here is CSAVLAGGQKETQYF. The CDR3 coding sequence is TGCAGTGCGGTCCTAGCGGGAGGGCAGAAAGAGACCCAGTACTTC. The chain combines TRBV20-1 with TRBJ2-5, with 12 bases lining up with TRBD2. CDR1 DFQATT and CDR2 SNEGSKA come from the germline V gene (reference sequence). The CDR3 is made up of 15 amino acids. V lost 6 bases to trimming and J lost 3 bases; unmatched junction nucleotides: 8.

In this sample, this clonotype turned up many times. This chain joins TRBV20-1 and TRBJ2-1; 8 bases are shared with TRBD2. Germline V gene sequence: CDR1 DFQATT, CDR2 SNEGSKA (reference sequence). The V gene end was trimmed by 0 bases and the J gene end by 5 bases; junction bases not matched to a gene: 9. The CDR3 runs 16 residues. The DNA of the CDR3 is TGCAGTGCTAGAGATCCACCAGCGGGGGTAGACAATGAGCAGTTCTTC. Its translation is CSARDPPAGVDNEQFF.

There are many counts of this clonotype. This rearrangement joins TRBV20-1 to TRBJ2-3, with D unresolved. Trimming removed 3 bases at V and 4 bases at J, with 11 bases between. Germline loops: CDR1 DFQATT, CDR2 SNEGSKA (reference sequence). CDR3 size: 13 residues. CDR3 in amino acids: CSASFWVPDTQYF. The CDR3 nucleotides read TGCAGTGCTAGTTTCTGGGTTCCAGATACGCAGTATTTT.

This clonotype showed up just a few times. The CDR3 here is CATSRDDFLAGTGELFF. CDR3 coding DNA: TGTGCCACCAGCAGAGATGATTTCCTAGCGGGTACCGGGGAGCTGTTTTTT. This chain joins TRBV15 and TRBJ2-2; 8 positions match TRBD2. Germline CDR1 and CDR2: LNHNV and YYDKDF (reference sequence). The trim removed 0 bases at V and 5 bases at J, leaving 8 bases unmatched. This CDR3 is 17 amino acids long.

The chain combines TRBV12-3 or TRBV12-4 with TRBJ2-4; TRBD2 matches at 8 bases. V lost 6 bases to trimming and J lost 4 bases; unmatched junction nucleotides: 14. CDR3 length: 17 residues. CDR3 sequence reads: CASSPGGEGRPKNIQYF. The CDR3 bases are TGTGCCAGCAGCCCCGGGGGGGAGGGCCGTCCAAAAAACATTCAGTACTTC.